The next 5 T cell receptor beta chains were all read from a single sample in a study of blood T cell repertoires in COVID-19. Only in-frame clones appear in the TCRdb table, and some are missing; sequencing was by immunoSEQ multiplex PCR. The sample lists 180,000 or so clones, about four fifths occurring once. The sequenced material came from peripheral blood. Every receptor here comes from a middle-aged woman with COVID-19, enrolled during active disease.

The chain joins TRBV11-2 to TRBJ1-1; the D is unclear. Trimming stripped 0 bases from V and 4 bases from J, with 12 bases between. The V gene's germline CDR1 is SGHAT and CDR2 FQNNGV. The CDR3 has 15 residues. CDR3 bases: TGTGCCAGCAGCTTAGATCTAGGACTTTTCACTGAAGCTTTCTTT. This gives the protein CASSLDLGLFTEAFF.

The V call is TRBV11-2, the J call TRBJ2-7; TRBD1 matches 8 bases. CDR3 size: 14 residues. Germline trimming cut 5 bases from V and 3 bases from J; bases unmatched to any gene: 6. Germline CDR1 is SGHAT and CDR2 is FQNNGV. This CDR3 is CASSIWTGSYEQYF. As DNA, the CDR3 is TGTGCCAGCAGCATCTGGACAGGGAGCTACGAGCAGTACTTC.

This clone showed up just a few times. This rearrangement joins TRBV5-1 to TRBJ1-1; a weak D match, TRBD1 (6 bases). V was cut by 0 bases and J by 4 bases, with 7 bases left in between. From germline, CDR1 is SGHRS and CDR2 YFSETQ. This CDR3 spans 13 amino acids. CDR3 amino acids: CASSLEGGTEAFF. In DNA, the CDR3 is TGCGCCAGCAGCTTGGAAGGGGGCACTGAAGCTTTCTTT.

CDR3 protein: CASSLGQGSTDTQYF. The CDR3 region has the DNA TGTGCCAGCAGTTTAGGGCAGGGGAGTACAGATACGCAGTATTTT. This chain uses TRBV27 with TRBJ2-3; D may be TRBD1 (6 bases). The germline CDR1 and CDR2 sequences are MNHEY and SMNVEV (reference sequence). Trimming took 2 bases from V and 3 from J, leaving 12 bases between them. The CDR3 spans 15 residues.

J is TRBJ1-2 and V is TRBV25-1; maybe TRBD1 (5 bases). V was clipped by 4 bases and J by 5 bases, with 20 bases between them. CDR1 is MGHDK and CDR2 is SYGVNS in the germline V gene. The CDR3 is made up of 16 amino acids. CDR3 protein: CASSALVGGTAYGYTF. CDR3 sequence (DNA): TGTGCCAGCAGTGCCCTAGTGGGGGGGACCGCGTATGGCTACACCTTC.